The rows below give T cell receptor beta chains drawn from one sample of a study of T cell responses to AZD1222 COVID-19 vaccine. Profiled with immunoSEQ multiplex PCR; TCRdb holds only in-frame clones, not every one. The repertoire has roughly 200,000 clones, approximately 92% of them found once; the top ten carry around 0.93%. The sequencing used peripheral blood, collected 28 days after the second dose of the MenACWY control vaccine. All receptors derive from an adult who received the MenACWY meningococcal vaccine as a control. Each CDR3 is given with its conserved first and last residue. A D gene is named only where the DNA matches it firmly. Clone size is stated in some rows and not others, as once, few, many or a class when expanded.

clone_size,v_call,j_call,cdr3_length,d_call,cdr3_nt,cdr3_aa
-,TRBV7-6,TRBJ2-2,14,TRBD2,TGTGCCAGCAGAGGACTAGCTAGTACCGGGGAGCTGTTTTTT,CASRGLASTGELFF
-,TRBV3-1/TRBV3-2,TRBJ1-2,13,-,TGTGCCAGCAGCCATGGGACGGTTGATGGCTACACCTTC,CASSHGTVDGYTF
-,TRBV6-5,TRBJ1-1,15,-,TGTGCCAGCAGTTACTCGGGGGGACCGAACACTGAAGCTTTCTTT,CASSYSGGPNTEAFF
-,TRBV5-6,TRBJ1-2,14,TRBD1,TGTGCCAGCAGCTTGATTTCAGGGGGCCATGGCTACACCTTC,CASSLISGGHGYTF
once,TRBV18,TRBJ2-2,15,-,TGTGCCAGCTCACCAAAGCAGGGACGGACCGGGGAGCTGTTTTTT,CASSPKQGRTGELFF
-,TRBV9,TRBJ2-1,20,-,TGTGCCAGCAGCGTAGAGGGTGGCCGTGGAGGGTGGCACCCATCCCATGAGCAGTTCTTC,CASSVEGGRGGWHPSHEQFF
-,TRBV12-3/TRBV12-4,TRBJ1-1,13,-,TGTGCCAGCAGTTTGGGGGGGAGCACTGAAGCTTTCTTT,CASSLGGSTEAFF
-,TRBV5-1,TRBJ1-1,15,-,TGCGCCAGCAAGCGGATTGGAGGGACTGAGACTGAAGCTTTCTTT,CASKRIGGTETEAFF
-,TRBV7-8,TRBJ1-6,21,TRBD1,TGTGCCAGCAGCACACAACTATACCACACCGGGACAGGGGGAGACAATTCACCCCTCCACTTT,CASSTQLYHTGTGGDNSPLHF
-,TRBV19,TRBJ1-4,16,TRBD1,TGTGCCAGTAGTATAGGAAGACAGGGGTTATATGAAAAACTGTTTTTT,CASSIGRQGLYEKLFF
-,TRBV5-1,TRBJ1-2,13,-,TGCGCCAGCAGCTTGTCAGGGGATCTTGGCTACACCTTC,CASSLSGDLGYTF
-,TRBV5-6,TRBJ1-2,14,-,TGTGCCAGCAGCTCTCGTAACGAGGGCTATGGCTACACCTTC,CASSSRNEGYGYTF
-,TRBV12-3/TRBV12-4,TRBJ2-5,12,-,TGTGCCAGCACCTCAAGGGGAGAGACCCAGTACTTC,CASTSRGETQYF
-,TRBV5-1,TRBJ1-4,15,-,TGCGCCAGCAGCTTGGGCGTGGACAGAGTTGAAAAACTGTTTTTT,CASSLGVDRVEKLFF
-,TRBV7-3,TRBJ2-1,13,-,TGTGCCAGCAGCTCCTCTGGGAGGAGTGAGCAGTTCTTC,CASSSSGRSEQFF
-,TRBV21-1,TRBJ1-2,13,-,TGTGCCAGCAGCACGGACGGAGAATATGGCTACACCTTC,CASSTDGEYGYTF
-,TRBV7-8,TRBJ2-1,15,-,TGTGCCAGCAGCCCCCGAGGGGGGTTAAACAATGAGCAGTTCTTC,CASSPRGGLNNEQFF
-,TRBV29-1,TRBJ1-1,11,-,TGCAGTGGGGACATCGGGACTGAAGCTTTCTTT,CSGDIGTEAFF
-,TRBV7-8,TRBJ1-6,16,-,TGTGCCAGCAGCTTAGAGGTCTTACAGATTAATTCACCCCTCCACTTT,CASSLEVLQINSPLHF
-,TRBV2,TRBJ1-1,13,-,TGTGCCAGCAGTACGGCGTTGAACACTGAAGCTTTCTTT,CASSTALNTEAFF
once,TRBV6-5,TRBJ2-5,15,-,TGTGCCAGCAGTACTACAGGGAAGGGGCTGGAGACCCAGTACTTC,CASSTTGKGLETQYF
-,TRBV3-1/TRBV3-2,TRBJ1-4,13,-,TGTGCCAGCAGCCAAGAGACGGTGGGAAAACTGTTTTTT,CASSQETVGKLFF
-,TRBV18,TRBJ2-1,15,TRBD1,TGTGCCAGCTCACCAGGGACAGGGGATGTCGATGAGCAGTTCTTC,CASSPGTGDVDEQFF
-,TRBV9,TRBJ1-2,14,-,TGTGCCAGCAGCGTAGGGCGAACTAACTATGGCTACACCTTC,CASSVGRTNYGYTF
once,TRBV5-6,TRBJ1-2,14,-,TGTGCCAGCAGCTTGGGGCGGACGGATTATGGCTACACCTTC,CASSLGRTDYGYTF
-,TRBV19,TRBJ1-1,18,TRBD1,TGTGCCAGTAGTGAGGGCCTGACAGGGATAGGTCTGTATACTGAAGCTTTCTTT,CASSEGLTGIGLYTEAFF
-,TRBV4-1,TRBJ1-6,16,TRBD1,TGCGCCAGCAGCCAAGATGGAGGACAGGGATCGTCACCCCTCCACTTT,CASSQDGGQGSSPLHF
-,TRBV19,TRBJ1-1,14,-,TGTGCCAGTACCCCTCGGGGGGCGAACACTGAAGCTTTCTTT,CASTPRGANTEAFF
-,TRBV29-1,TRBJ1-1,13,TRBD1,TGCAGCTCCCAGGGGGCCGTGAACACTGAAGCTTTCTTT,CSSQGAVNTEAFF
-,TRBV7-8,TRBJ2-5,13,-,TGTGCCAGCAGCCGACAGGCGTTGGAGACCCAGTACTTC,CASSRQALETQYF
-,TRBV6-5,TRBJ2-1,15,-,TGTGCCAGCAGTTACGACTCGAGCTCCTACAATGAGCAGTTCTTC,CASSYDSSSYNEQFF
-,TRBV5-1,TRBJ1-1,14,-,TGCGCCAGCAGCGAATCTACGGTTTACACTGAAGCTTTCTTT,CASSESTVYTEAFF
-,TRBV7-8,TRBJ1-2,13,TRBD1,TGTGCCAGCAGCACCGGGACAGCTTATGGCTACACCTTC,CASSTGTAYGYTF